Following are 9 T cell receptor beta chains from one sample sequenced in a study of T cells in Graves' hyperthyroidism and ophthalmopathy. Template material for amplifying TCR beta CDR3 regions consisted of RNA transcripts. The TCR CDR3 was amplified in a first-round RT-PCR using the HTBI primer set. TCRdb reprocessed the multiplex PCR reads with MiXCR, giving one entry per CDR3 protein. The data hold a few hundred thousand distinct CDR3 sequences, with 20% to 30% observed a single time. Sequenced material: blood. The receptors shown here come from a man aged 50-59 years with Graves' hyperthyroidism.

This clonotype has ten or more counts. The chain couples TRBV7-9 to TRBJ2-5; 7 nucleotides match TRBD1. V lost 6 bases to trimming and J lost 3 bases; unmatched junction nucleotides: 7. The CDR3 consists of 14 residues. CDR1 and CDR2 from the germline V gene are SEHNR and FQNEAQ (reference sequence). CDR3 DNA: TGTGCCAGCAGTTCAAATACAGGGGAAGAGACCCAGTACTTC. Translation: CASSSNTGEETQYF.

The CDR3 bases are TGTGCCAGCAGTAAGATGGAAGTTCCCTACGAGCAGTACTTC. Translated, it gives CASSKMEVPYEQYF. V usage is TRBV12-3 or TRBV12-4 and J usage is TRBJ2-7, with D uncertain. Deletions cut 5 bases from V and 2 bases from J, with 13 bases between. The CDR3 consists of 14 residues.

This clonotype was seen a handful of times. This chain links TRBV5-1 with TRBJ2-1, with TRBD2 identical over 12 bases. V lost 0 bases and J lost 7; bases outside the gene matches: 5. This CDR3 region has 16 residues. Germline CDR1 and CDR2: SGHRS and YFSETQ. The CDR3 DNA sequence: TGCGCCAGCAGCTTGGCCGGGACTAGCGGGTTTAATGAGCAGTTCTTC. It specifies CASSLAGTSGFNEQFF.

V and J are TRBV2 and TRBJ2-1; the D gene is possibly TRBD2 (5 bases). The CDR3 is 16 residues long. Per germline, CDR1 SNHLY and CDR2 FYNNEI. V was shortened by 6 bases and J by 4 bases, with 19 bases between the two germline ends. CDR3 protein: CASRPFPGLQYNEQFF. Written as DNA, the CDR3 is TGTGCCAGCAGACCCTTCCCGGGGTTACAATACAATGAGCAGTTCTTC. Complete variable domain (other parts from reference TRBV2 and TRBJ2-1): EPEVTQTPSHQVTQMGQEVILRCVPISNHLYFYWYRQILGQKVEFLVSFYNNEISEKSEIFDDQFSVERPDGSNFTLKIRSTKLEDSAMYFCASRPFPGLQYNEQFFGPGTRLTVL.

The V gene is TRBV19, the J gene TRBJ2-1; a weak D match, TRBD1 (6 bases). The CDR3 length is 15 residues. The germline gives CDR1 LNHDA, CDR2 SQIVND (reference sequence). V was pared by 0 bases and J by 5 bases, with 11 bases between. This chain's CDR3 is CASSIDRGHNNEQFF. For the CDR3, the DNA is TGTGCCAGTAGTATAGATAGGGGACACAACAATGAGCAGTTCTTC.

This clonotype was recorded at least ten times. This sequence joins TRBV28 and TRBJ2-3; tentative D call: TRBD2 (6 bases). Germline V gene data show CDR1 as MDHEN and CDR2 as SYDVKM. The CDR3 contains 17 residues. V shed 6 bases and J shed 1 base, with 20 bases lying between them. The CDR3 region is CASSLPTGGTGTDTQYF. The DNA of the CDR3 is TGTGCCAGCAGCTTACCGACTGGGGGGACCGGCACAGATACGCAGTATTTT.

In this sample, this clonotype turned up a few times. The genes are TRBV29-1 and TRBJ2-2; 9 nucleotides agree with TRBD2. CDR3 size: 16 residues. The trim removed 4 bases at V and 0 bases at J, leaving 6 bases unmatched. Per germline, CDR1 SQVTM and CDR2 ANQGSEA. The CDR3 sequence: CSVVPRTSANTGELFF. Here the CDR3 DNA reads TGCAGCGTTGTACCAAGGACTAGCGCGAACACCGGGGAGCTGTTTTTT.

Ten or more counts support this clonotype. This sequence joins TRBV11-2 and TRBJ2-1, with D maybe TRBD2 (6 bases). The V end was cut by 6 bases, the J end by 3 bases, with 18 bases between. The CDR3 is made up of 16 amino acids. The germline V gene has CDR1 SGHAT and CDR2 FQNNGV. CDR3 sequence (DNA): TGTGCCAGCAGACCAACGGGACGGGGGAACTACAATGAGCAGTTCTTC. As protein: CASRPTGRGNYNEQFF.

A few counts support this clonotype. This sequence joins TRBV19 and TRBJ2-7, with TRBD1 matching over 9 bases. CDR1 LNHDA and CDR2 SQIVND come from the germline V gene (reference sequence). The V and J ends lost 5 bases and 6 bases, in that order; junction bases with no gene match: 11. The CDR3 is 15 amino acids. The DNA of the CDR3 is TGTGCCAGTAGTCCCAAGAGGGGACAGGGCGTCGAGCAGTACTTC. This gives the protein CASSPKRGQGVEQYF.